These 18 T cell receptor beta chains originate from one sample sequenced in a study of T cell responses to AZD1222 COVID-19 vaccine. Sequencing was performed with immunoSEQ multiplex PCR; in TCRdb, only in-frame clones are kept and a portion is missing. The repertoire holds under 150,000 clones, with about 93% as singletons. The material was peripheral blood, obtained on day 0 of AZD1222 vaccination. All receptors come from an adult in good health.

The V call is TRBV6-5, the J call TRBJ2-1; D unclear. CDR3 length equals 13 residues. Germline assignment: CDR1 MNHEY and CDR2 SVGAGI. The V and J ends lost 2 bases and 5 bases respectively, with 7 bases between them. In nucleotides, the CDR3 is TGTGCCAGCAGTTACCGATCAGACAATGAGCAGTTCTTC. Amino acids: CASSYRSDNEQFF.

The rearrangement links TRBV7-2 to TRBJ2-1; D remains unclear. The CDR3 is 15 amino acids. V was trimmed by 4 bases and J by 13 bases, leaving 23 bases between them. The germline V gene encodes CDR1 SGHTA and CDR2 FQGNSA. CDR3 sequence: CASSSGRLGLNLQFF. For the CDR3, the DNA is TGTGCCAGCAGCTCCGGCCGGTTAGGGCTTAATCTACAGTTCTTC.

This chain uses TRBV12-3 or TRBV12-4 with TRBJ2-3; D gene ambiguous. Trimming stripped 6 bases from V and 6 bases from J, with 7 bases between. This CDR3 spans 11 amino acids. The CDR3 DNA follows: TGTGCCAGCAGCATGGGTGATACGCAGTATTTT. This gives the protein CASSMGDTQYF.

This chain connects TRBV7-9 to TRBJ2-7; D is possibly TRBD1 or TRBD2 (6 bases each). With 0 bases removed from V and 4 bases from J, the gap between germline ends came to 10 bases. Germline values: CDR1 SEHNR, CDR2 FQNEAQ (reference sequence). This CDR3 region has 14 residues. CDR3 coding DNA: TGTGCCAGCAGCTTAGCGGGGGGCGGGTACGAGCAGTACTTC. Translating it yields CASSLAGGGYEQYF. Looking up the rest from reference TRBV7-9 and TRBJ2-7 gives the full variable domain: DTGVSQNPRHKITKRGQNVTFRCDPISEHNRLYWYRQTLGQGPEFLTYFQNEAQLEKSRLLSDRFSAERPKGSFSTLEIQRTEQGDSAMYLCASSLAGGGYEQYFGPGTRLTVT.

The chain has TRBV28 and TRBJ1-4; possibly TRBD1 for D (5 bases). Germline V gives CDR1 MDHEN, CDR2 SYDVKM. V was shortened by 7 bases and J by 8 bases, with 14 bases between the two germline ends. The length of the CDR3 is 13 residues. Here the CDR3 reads CASKGHPDEKLFF. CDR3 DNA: TGTGCCAGCAAGGGGCATCCGGACGAAAAACTGTTTTTT.

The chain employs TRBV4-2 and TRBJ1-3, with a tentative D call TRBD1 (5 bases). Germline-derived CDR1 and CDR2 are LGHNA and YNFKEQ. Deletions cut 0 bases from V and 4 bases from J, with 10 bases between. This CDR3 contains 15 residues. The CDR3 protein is CASSQEPGPGNTIYF. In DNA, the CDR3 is TGTGCCAGCAGCCAAGAGCCAGGGCCCGGAAACACCATATATTTT.

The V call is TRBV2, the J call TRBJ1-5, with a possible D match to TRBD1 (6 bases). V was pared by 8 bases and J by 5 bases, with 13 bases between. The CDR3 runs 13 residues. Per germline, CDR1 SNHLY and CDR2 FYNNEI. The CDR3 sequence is CASVTGIDQPQHF. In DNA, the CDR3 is TGTGCCAGCGTAACAGGGATCGATCAGCCCCAGCATTTT. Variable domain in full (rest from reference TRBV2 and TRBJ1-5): EPEVTQTPSHQVTQMGQEVILRCVPISNHLYFYWYRQILGQKVEFLVSFYNNEISEKSEIFDDQFSVERPDGSNFTLKIRSTKLEDSAMYFCASVTGIDQPQHFGDGTRLSIL.

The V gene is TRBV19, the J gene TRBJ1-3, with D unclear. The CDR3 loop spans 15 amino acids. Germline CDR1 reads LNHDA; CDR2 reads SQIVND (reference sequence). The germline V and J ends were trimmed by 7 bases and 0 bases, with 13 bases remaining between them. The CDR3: CASNVEGISGNTIYF. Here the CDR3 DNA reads TGTGCCAGTAACGTCGAGGGAATCTCTGGAAACACCATATATTTT.

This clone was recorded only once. CDR3 DNA: TGTGCCAGCAGTGCGACTGCTTTCACAGATACGCAGTATTTT. Protein product: CASSATAFTDTQYF. This chain uses TRBV25-1 with TRBJ2-3; D uncertain. The CDR3 extends over 14 amino acids. The germline V and J ends were trimmed by 4 bases and 2 bases, with 10 bases remaining between them. In germline, CDR1 is MGHDK, CDR2 SYGVNS.

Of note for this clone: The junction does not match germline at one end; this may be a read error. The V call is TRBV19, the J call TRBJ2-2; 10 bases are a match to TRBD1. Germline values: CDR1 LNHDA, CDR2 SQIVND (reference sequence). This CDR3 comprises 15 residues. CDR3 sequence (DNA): TGTGCCAGTAGAGCGGGACAGGGGAACAGCGGGGAGCTGTTTTTT. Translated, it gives CASRAGQGNSGELFF.

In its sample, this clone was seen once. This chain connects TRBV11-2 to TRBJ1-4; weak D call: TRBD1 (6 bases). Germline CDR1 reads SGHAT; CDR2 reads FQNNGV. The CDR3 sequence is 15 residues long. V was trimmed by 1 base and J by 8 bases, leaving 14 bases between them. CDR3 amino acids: CASSLGGQGGEKLFF. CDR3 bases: TGTGCCAGCAGCTTAGGGGGGCAGGGAGGAGAAAAACTGTTTTTT.

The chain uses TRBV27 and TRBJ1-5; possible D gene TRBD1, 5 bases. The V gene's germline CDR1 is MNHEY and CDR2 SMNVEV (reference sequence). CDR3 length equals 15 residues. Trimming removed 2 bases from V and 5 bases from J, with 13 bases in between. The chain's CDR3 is CASSLTQGRYQPQHF. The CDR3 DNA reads TGTGCCAGCAGTTTAACGCAGGGCCGCTATCAGCCCCAGCATTTT.

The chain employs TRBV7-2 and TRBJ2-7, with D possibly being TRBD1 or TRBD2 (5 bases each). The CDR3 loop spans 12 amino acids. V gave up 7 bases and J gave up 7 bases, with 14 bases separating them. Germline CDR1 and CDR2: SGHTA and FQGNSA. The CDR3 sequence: CASTKQWGEQYF. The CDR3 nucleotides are TGTGCCAGCACCAAACAATGGGGGGAGCAGTACTTC.

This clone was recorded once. Here the CDR3 DNA reads TGCGCCAGCAGGGCTGGGACCCTCTTAGGGGAAAAACTGTTTTTT. It encodes CASRAGTLLGEKLFF. The V call is TRBV5-1, the J call TRBJ1-4, with D perhaps matching TRBD1 (5 bases). The CDR3 is 15 amino acids. Germline V gives CDR1 SGHRS, CDR2 YFSETQ. V lost 5 bases and J lost 8, with 19 bases in between.

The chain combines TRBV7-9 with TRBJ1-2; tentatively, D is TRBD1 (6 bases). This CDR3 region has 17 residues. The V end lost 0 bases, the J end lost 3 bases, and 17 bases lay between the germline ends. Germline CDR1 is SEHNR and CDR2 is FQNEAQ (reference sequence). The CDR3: CASSLALGAGEDYGYTF. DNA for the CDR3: TGTGCCAGCAGCTTAGCGCTTGGGGCAGGGGAGGACTATGGCTACACCTTC. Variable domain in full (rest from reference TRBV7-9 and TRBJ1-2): DTGVSQNPRHKITKRGQNVTFRCDPISEHNRLYWYRQTLGQGPEFLTYFQNEAQLEKSRLLSDRFSAERPKGSFSTLEIQRTEQGDSAMYLCASSLALGAGEDYGYTFGSGTRLTVV.

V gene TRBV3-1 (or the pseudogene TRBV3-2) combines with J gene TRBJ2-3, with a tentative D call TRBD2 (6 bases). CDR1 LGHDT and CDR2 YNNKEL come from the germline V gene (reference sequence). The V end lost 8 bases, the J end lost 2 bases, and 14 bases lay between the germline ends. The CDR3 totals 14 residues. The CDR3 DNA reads TGTGCCAGCGGTAGCGGTACTAACACAGATACGCAGTATTTT. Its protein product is CASGSGTNTDTQYF.

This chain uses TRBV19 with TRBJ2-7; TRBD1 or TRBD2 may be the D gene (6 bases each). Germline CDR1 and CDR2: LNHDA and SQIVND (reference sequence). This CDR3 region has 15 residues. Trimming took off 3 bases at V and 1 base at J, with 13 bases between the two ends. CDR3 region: CASSIRGPGSYEQYF. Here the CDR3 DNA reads TGTGCCAGTAGTATCCGGGGGCCAGGGTCCTACGAGCAGTACTTC.

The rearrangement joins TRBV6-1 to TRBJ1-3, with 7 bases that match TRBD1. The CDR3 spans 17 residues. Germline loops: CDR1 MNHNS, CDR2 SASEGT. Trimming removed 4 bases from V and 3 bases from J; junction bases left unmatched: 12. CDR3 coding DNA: TGTGCCAGCAGTGTTTACCCAGGGGGAGCTGATGGAAACACCATATATTTT. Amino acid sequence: CASSVYPGGADGNTIYF.